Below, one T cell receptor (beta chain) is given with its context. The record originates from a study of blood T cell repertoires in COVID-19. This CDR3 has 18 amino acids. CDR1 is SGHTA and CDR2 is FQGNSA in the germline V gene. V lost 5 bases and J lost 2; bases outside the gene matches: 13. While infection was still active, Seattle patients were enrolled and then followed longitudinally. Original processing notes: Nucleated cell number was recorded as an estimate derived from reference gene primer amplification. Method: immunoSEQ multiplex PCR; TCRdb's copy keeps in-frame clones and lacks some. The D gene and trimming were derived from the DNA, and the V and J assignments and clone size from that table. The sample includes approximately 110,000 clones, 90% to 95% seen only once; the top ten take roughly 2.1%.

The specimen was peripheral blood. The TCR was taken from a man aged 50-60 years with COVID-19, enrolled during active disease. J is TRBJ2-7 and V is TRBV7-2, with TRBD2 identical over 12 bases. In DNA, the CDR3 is TGTGCCAGCAGCCTAAGGCTAGCGGGAGGGCATACCCCCTACGAGCAGTACGTC. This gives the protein CASSLRLAGGHTPYEQYV.